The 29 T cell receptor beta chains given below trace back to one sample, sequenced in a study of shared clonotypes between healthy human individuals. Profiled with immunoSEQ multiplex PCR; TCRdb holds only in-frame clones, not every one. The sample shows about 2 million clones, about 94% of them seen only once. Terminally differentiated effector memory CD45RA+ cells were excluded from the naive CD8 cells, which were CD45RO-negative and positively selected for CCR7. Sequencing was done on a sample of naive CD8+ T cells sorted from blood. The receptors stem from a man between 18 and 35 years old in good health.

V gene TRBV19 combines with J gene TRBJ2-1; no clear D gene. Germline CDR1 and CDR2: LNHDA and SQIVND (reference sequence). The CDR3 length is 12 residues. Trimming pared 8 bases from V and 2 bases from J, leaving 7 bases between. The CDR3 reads CASGSAYNEQFF. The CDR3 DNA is TGTGCCAGTGGGTCGGCCTACAATGAGCAGTTCTTC.

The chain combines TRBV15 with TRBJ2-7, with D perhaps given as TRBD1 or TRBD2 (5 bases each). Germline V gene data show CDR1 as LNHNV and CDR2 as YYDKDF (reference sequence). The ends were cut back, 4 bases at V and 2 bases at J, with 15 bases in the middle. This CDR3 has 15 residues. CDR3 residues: CATSNLGVSPYEQYF. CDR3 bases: TGTGCCACCAGCAATCTGGGGGTATCGCCCTACGAGCAGTACTTC.

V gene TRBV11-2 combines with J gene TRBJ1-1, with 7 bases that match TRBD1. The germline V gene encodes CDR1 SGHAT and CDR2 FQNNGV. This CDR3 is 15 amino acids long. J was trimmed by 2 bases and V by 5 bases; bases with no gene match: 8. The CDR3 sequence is CASSPQTGENTEAFF. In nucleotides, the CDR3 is TGTGCCAGCAGCCCGCAAACAGGGGAAAACACTGAAGCTTTCTTT.

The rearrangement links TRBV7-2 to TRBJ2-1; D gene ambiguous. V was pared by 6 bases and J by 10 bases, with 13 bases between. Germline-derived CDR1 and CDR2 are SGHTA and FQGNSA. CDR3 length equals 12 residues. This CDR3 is CASSLTPVEQFF. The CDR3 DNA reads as TGTGCCAGCAGTCTTACACCAGTGGAGCAGTTCTTC.

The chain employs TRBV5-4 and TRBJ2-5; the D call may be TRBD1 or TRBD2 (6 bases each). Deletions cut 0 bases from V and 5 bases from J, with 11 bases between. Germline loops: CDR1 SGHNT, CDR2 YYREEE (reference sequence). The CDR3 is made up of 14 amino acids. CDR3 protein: CASSLGGAVETQYF. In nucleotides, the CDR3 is TGTGCCAGCAGCTTGGGGGGGGCCGTGGAGACCCAGTACTTC.

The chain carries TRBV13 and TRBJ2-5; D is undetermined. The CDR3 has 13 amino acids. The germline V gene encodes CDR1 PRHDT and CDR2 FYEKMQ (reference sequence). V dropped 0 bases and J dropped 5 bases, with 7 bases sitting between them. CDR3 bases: TGTGCCAGCAGCTTAGGAATCTCGGAGACCCAGTACTTC. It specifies CASSLGISETQYF.

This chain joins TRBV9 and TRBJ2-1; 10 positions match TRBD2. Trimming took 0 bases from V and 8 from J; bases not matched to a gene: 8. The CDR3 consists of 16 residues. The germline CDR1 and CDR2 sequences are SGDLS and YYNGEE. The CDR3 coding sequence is TGTGCCAGCAGCGTAGAGGGACTAGCGTATGTCGATGAGCAGTTCTTC. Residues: CASSVEGLAYVDEQFF.

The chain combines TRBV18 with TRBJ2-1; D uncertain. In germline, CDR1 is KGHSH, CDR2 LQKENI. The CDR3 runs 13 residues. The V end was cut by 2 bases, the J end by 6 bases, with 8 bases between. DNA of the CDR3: TGTGCCAGCTCACCAGGAACTTCCAATGAGCAGTTCTTC. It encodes CASSPGTSNEQFF.

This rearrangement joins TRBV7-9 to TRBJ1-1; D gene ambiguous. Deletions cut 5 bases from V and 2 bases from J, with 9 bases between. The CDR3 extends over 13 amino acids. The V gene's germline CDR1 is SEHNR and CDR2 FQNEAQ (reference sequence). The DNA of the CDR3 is TGTGCCAGCAGCGCCCCCCCAAACACTGAAGCTTTCTTT. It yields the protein CASSAPPNTEAFF.

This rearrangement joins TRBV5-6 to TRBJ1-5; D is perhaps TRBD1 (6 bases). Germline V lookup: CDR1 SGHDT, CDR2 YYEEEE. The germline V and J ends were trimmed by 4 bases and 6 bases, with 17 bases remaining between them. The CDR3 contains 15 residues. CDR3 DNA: TGTGCCAGCAGCCAACAGGGAATCACCACTCAGCCCCAGCATTTT. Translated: CASSQQGITTQPQHF.

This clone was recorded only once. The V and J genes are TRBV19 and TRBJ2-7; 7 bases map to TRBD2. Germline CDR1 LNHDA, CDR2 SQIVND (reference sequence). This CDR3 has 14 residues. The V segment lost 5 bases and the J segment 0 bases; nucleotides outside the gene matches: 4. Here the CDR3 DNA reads TGTGCCAGTAGTCGGGGGGTGGGCTCCTACGAGCAGTACTTC. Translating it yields CASSRGVGSYEQYF. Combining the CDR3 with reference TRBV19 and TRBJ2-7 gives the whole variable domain DGGITQSPKYLFRKEGQNVTLSCEQNLNHDAMYWYRQDPGQGLRLIYYSQIVNDFQKGDIAEGYSVSREKKESFPLTVTSAQKNPTAFYLCASSRGVGSYEQYFGPGTRLTVT.

This chain's CDR3 is CASTISSELAGEGTYEQYF. The CDR3, as DNA: TGTGCCAGCACCATCTCCTCTGAGCTAGCGGGGGAGGGAACCTACGAGCAGTACTTC. The chain links TRBV2 to TRBJ2-7, with TRBD2 identical over 10 bases. The germline V gene has CDR1 SNHLY and CDR2 FYNNEI. The ends lost 7 bases at V and 2 bases at J; junction bases unmatched: 20. This CDR3 comprises 19 residues.

The CDR3 protein is CASTGNSGSTNEKLFF. CDR3 nucleotide sequence: TGCGCCAGCACGGGAAATTCAGGATCAACTAATGAAAAACTGTTTTTT. The rearrangement uses TRBV10-2 and TRBJ1-4, with D unclear. V was cut by 7 bases and J by 0 bases, with 15 bases left in between. CDR3 length equals 16 residues. The germline CDR1 and CDR2 sequences are WSHSY and SAAADI.

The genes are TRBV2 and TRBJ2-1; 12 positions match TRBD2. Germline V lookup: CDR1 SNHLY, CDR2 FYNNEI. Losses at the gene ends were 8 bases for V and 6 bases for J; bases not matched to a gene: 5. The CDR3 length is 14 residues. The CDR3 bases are TGTGCCAGCTGGGGACTAGCGGGCGTCAATGAGCAGTTCTTC. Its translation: CASWGLAGVNEQFF.

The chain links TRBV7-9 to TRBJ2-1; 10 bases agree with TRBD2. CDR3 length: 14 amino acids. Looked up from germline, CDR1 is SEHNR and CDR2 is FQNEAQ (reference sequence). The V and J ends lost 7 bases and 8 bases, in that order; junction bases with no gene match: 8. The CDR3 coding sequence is TGTGCCAGCATTGGTGGTCTAGCGGGGGATGAGCAGTTCTTC. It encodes CASIGGLAGDEQFF.

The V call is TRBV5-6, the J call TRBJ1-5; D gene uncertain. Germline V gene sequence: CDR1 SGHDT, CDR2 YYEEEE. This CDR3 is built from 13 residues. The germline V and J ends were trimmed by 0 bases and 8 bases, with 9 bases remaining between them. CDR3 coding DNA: TGTGCCAGCAGCTTGGGCAGCCTAGAGCCCCAGCATTTT. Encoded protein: CASSLGSLEPQHF.

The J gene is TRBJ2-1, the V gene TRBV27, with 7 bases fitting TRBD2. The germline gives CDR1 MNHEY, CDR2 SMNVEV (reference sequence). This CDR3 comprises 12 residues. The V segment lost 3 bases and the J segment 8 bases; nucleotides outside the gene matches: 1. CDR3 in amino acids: CASSFGGYEQFF. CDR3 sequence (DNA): TGTGCCAGCAGTTTCGGGGGGTATGAGCAGTTCTTC.

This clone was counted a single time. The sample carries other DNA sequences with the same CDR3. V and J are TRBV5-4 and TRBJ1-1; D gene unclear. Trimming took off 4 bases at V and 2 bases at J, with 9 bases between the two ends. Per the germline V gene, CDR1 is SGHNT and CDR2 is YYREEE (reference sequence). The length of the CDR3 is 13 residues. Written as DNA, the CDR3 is TGTGCCAGCAGCCCGGAGGGTAACACTGAAGCTTTCTTT. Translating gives CASSPEGNTEAFF.

Here the CDR3 DNA reads TGTGCCAGCAGTGACTGGGGAGCGGAGGGCAATCAGCCCCAGCATTTT. Its protein is CASSDWGAEGNQPQHF. V gene TRBV6-1 combines with J gene TRBJ1-5, with no clear D. This CDR3 region has 16 residues. V was cut by 3 bases and J by 2 bases, with 14 bases left in between. The germline V gene has CDR1 MNHNS and CDR2 SASEGT.

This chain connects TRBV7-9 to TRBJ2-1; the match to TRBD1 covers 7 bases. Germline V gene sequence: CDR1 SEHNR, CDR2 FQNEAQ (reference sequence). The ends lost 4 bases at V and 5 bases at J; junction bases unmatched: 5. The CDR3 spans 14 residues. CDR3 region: CASSSRDRNNEQFF. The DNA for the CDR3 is TGTGCCAGCAGCTCCCGGGACAGAAACAATGAGCAGTTCTTC.

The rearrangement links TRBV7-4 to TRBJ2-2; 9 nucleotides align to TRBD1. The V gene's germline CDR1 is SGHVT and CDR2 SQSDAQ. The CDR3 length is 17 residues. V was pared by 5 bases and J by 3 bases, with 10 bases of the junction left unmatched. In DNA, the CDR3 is TGTGCCAGCAGCATCTTACAGGGGGCGTACGACACCGGGGAGCTGTTTTTT. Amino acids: CASSILQGAYDTGELFF.

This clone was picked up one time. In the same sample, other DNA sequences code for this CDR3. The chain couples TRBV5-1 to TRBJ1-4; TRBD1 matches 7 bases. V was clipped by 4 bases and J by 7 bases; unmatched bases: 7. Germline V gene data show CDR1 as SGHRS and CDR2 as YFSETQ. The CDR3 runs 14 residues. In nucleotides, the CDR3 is TGCGCCAGCAGCCCGACAGGGTCGAGTGAAAAACTGTTTTTT. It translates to CASSPTGSSEKLFF. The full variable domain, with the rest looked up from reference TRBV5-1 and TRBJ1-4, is KAGVTQTPRYLIKTRGQQVTLSCSPISGHRSVSWYQQTPGQGLQFLFEYFSETQRNKGNFPGRFSGRQFSNSRSEMNVSTLELGDSALYLCASSPTGSSEKLFFGSGTQLSVL.

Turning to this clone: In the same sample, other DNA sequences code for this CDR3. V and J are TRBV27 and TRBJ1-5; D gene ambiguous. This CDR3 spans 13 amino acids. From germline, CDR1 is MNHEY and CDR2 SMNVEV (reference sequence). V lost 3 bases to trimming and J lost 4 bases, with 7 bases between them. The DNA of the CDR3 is TGTGCCAGCAGTTTCGGCGCGAATCAGCCCCAGCATTTT. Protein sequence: CASSFGANQPQHF.

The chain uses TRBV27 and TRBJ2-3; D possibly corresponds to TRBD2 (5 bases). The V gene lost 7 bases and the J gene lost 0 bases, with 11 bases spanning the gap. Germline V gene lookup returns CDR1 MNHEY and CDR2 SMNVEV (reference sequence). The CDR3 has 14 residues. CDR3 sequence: CASKGSGSTDTQYF. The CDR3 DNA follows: TGTGCCAGCAAGGGAAGCGGAAGCACAGATACGCAGTATTTT.

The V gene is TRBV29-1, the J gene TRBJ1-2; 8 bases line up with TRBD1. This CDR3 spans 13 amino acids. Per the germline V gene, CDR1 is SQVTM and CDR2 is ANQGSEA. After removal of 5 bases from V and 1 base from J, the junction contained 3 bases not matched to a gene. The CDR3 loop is CSVQTGGNYGYTF. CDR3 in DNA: TGCAGCGTTCAAACAGGGGGTAACTATGGCTACACCTTC.

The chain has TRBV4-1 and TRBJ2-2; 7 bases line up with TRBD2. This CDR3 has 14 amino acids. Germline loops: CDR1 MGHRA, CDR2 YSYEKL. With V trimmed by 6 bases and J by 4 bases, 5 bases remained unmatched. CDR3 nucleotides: TGCGCCAGCAGTTTCAGGGAGGGCACCGGGGAGCTGTTTTTT. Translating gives CASSFREGTGELFF.

For the CDR3, the DNA is TGTGCCAGCAGGGAAAATCCAGGGGGTACGCCCTACGAGCAGTACTTC. Translating gives CASRENPGGTPYEQYF. This chain connects TRBV2 to TRBJ2-7; 7 bases match TRBD1. The V gene end was trimmed by 6 bases and the J gene end by 2 bases; junction bases not matched to a gene: 13. This CDR3 is built from 16 residues. Germline V gene lookup returns CDR1 SNHLY and CDR2 FYNNEI. Supplemented by reference TRBV2 and TRBJ2-7, the full variable domain reads EPEVTQTPSHQVTQMGQEVILRCVPISNHLYFYWYRQILGQKVEFLVSFYNNEISEKSEIFDDQFSVERPDGSNFTLKIRSTKLEDSAMYFCASRENPGGTPYEQYFGPGTRLTVT.

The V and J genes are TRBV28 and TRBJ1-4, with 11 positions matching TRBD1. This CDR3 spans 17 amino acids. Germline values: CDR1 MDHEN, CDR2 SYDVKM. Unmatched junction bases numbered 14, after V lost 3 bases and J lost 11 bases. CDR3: CASSFSGTGGNGPKLFF. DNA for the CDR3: TGTGCCAGCAGTTTTTCCGGGACAGGGGGTAATGGACCCAAACTGTTTTTT. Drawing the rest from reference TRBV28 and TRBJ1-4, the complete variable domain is DVKVTQSSRYLVKRTGEKVFLECVQDMDHENMFWYRQDPGLGLRLIYFSYDVKMKEKGDIPEGYSVSREKKERFSLILESASTNQTSMYLCASSFSGTGGNGPKLFFGSGTQLSVL.

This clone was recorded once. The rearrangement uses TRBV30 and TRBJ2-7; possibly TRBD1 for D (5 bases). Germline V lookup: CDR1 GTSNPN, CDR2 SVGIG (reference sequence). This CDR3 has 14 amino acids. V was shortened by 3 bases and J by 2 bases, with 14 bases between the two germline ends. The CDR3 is CAWSPIQGAYEQYF. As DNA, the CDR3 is TGTGCCTGGAGCCCTATTCAGGGCGCCTACGAGCAGTACTTC. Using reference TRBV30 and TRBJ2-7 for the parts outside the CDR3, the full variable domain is SQTIHQWPATLVQPVGSPLSLECTVEGTSNPNLYWYRQAAGRGLQLLFYSVGIGQISSEVPQNLSASRPQDRQFILSSKKLLLSDSGFYLCAWSPIQGAYEQYFGPGTRLTVT.